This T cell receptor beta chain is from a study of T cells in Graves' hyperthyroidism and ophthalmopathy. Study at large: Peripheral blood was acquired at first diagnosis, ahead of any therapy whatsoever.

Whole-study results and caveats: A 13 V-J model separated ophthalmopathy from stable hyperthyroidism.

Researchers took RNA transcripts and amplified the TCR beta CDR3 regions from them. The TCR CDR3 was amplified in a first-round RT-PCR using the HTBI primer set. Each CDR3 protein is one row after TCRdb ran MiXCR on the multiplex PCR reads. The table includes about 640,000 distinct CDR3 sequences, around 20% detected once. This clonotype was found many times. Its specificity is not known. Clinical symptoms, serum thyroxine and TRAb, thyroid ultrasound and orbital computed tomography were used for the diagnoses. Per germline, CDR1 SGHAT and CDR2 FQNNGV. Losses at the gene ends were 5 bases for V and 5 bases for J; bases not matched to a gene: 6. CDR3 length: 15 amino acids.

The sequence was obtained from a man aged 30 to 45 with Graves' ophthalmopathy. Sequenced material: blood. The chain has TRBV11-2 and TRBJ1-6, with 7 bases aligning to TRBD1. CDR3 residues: CASSRRQGDNSPLHF. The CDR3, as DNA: TGTGCCAGCAGCCGTAGACAGGGAGATAATTCACCCCTCCACTTT.